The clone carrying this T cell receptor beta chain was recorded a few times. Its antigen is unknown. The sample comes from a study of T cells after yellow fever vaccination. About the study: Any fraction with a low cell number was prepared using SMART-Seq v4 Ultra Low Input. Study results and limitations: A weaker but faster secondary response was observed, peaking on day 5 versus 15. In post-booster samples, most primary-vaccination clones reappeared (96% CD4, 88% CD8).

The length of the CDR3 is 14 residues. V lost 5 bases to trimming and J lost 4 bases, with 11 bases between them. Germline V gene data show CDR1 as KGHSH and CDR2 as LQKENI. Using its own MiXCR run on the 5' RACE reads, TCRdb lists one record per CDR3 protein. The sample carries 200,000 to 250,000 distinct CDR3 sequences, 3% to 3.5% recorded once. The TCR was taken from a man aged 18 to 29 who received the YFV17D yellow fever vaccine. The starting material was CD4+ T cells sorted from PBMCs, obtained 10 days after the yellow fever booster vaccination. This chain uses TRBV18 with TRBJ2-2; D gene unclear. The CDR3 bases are TGTGCCAGCTCAAACCTCGGCCGCACCGGGGAGCTGTTTTTT. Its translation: CASSNLGRTGELFF.